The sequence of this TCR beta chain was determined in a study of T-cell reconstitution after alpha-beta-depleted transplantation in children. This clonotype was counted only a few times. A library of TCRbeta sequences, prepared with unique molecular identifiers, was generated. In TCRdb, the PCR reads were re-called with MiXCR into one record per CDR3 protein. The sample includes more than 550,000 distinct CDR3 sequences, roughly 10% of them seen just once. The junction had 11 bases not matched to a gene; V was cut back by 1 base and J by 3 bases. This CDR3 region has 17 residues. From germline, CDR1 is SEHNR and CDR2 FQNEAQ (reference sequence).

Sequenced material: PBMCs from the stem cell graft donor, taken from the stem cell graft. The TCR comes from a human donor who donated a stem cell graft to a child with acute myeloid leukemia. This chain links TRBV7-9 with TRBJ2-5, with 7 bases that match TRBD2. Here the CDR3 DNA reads TGTGCCAGCAGCTTAGGGGCGGGAGAACTGGTTGAAGAGACCCAGTACTTC. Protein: CASSLGAGELVEETQYF.